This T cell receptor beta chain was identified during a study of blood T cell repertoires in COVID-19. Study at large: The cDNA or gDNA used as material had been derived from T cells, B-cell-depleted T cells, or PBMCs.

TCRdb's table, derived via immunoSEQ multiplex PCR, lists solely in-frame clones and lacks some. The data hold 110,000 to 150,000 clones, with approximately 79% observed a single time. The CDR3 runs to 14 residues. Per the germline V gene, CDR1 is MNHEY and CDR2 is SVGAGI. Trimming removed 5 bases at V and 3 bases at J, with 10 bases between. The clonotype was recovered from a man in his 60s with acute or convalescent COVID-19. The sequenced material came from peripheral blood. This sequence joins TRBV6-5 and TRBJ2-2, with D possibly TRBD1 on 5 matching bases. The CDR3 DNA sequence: TGTGCCAGCAGTAGGGGCATGGACACCGGGGAGCTGTTTTTT. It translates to CASSRGMDTGELFF.